This T cell receptor (beta chain) was observed in a study of cytomegalovirus exposure and HLA in healthy donors. The PCR employed 60 Vbeta primers together with 13 Jbeta primers. Measured with immunoSEQ multiplex PCR; TCRdb has only the in-frame clones, and not every one. Found here are about 130,000 clones; the top ten clones hold around 2.7%. From germline, CDR1 is SGHTA and CDR2 FQGNSA. The CDR3 spans 15 residues. With 4 bases removed from V and 5 bases from J, the gap between germline ends came to 15 bases. Sequencing was carried out using PBMCs. This receptor was identified in a man in his thirties or forties in good health and CMV-seronegative. V and J are TRBV7-2 and TRBJ2-1, with D tentatively TRBD2 (6 bases). This CDR3 reads CASSSGLRRNNEQFF. CDR3 in DNA: TGTGCCAGCAGCTCGGGACTTAGGCGGAACAATGAGCAGTTCTTC.